These 3 T cell receptor beta chains originate from one sample sequenced in a study of CD8+ T cells in alopecia areata. Noted treatment: oral pan-JAK inhibitor, 5-10 mg twice daily. Extracted from the samples, RNA was reverse transcribed into cDNA to serve as the sequencing template. The assay was immunoSEQ multiplex PCR, and TCRdb's table has in-frame clones only and misses some. The profile shows some 200,000 clones, less than 45% of them singletons. Sequenced here: CD4+ T cells sorted from blood, sampled around week 36, from a patient treated with tofacitinib. These receptors originate from a human donor with alopecia areata.

In its sample, this clone was seen a few times. The chain combines TRBV30 with TRBJ2-1, with no clear D. Germline-derived CDR1 and CDR2 are GTSNPN and SVGIG (reference sequence). Trimming shortened V by 0 bases and J by 10 bases, and 7 bases separated the two germline ends. CDR3 size: 11 residues. The CDR3 bases are TGTGCCTGGAGTGTATACGGCGAGCAGTTCTTC. Its protein product is CAWSVYGEQFF.

The table lists this clone with a few counts. The V call is TRBV15, the J call TRBJ1-1; D is unclear. Trimming removed 0 bases at V and 6 bases at J, with 11 bases between. The germline V gene encodes CDR1 LNHNV and CDR2 YYDKDF (reference sequence). The CDR3 loop spans 14 amino acids. CDR3 protein: CATSRDSGRAEAFF. The CDR3 DNA reads TGTGCCACCAGCAGAGATTCGGGAAGGGCTGAAGCTTTCTTT.

This chain uses TRBV9 with TRBJ2-1, with D maybe TRBD2 (6 bases). V was shortened by 0 bases and J by 16 bases, with 20 bases between the two germline ends. The CDR3 consists of 14 residues. Looked up from germline, CDR1 is SGDLS and CDR2 is YYNGEE. The CDR3 sequence is CASSVDPQAGLRFF. The DNA for the CDR3 is TGTGCCAGCAGCGTAGATCCCCAAGCGGGCCTCAGATTCTTC.